This T cell receptor beta chain was observed in a study of cytomegalovirus exposure and HLA in healthy donors. PCR amplification relied on 60 Vbeta primers (plus 13 Jbeta primers). TCRdb's table, derived via immunoSEQ multiplex PCR, lists solely in-frame clones and lacks some. Of fewer than 150,000 clones listed, 80% are singletons. The V gene's germline CDR1 is MDHEN and CDR2 SYDVKM. This CDR3 comprises 16 residues. J lost 2 bases, V lost 6 bases, and 13 bases had no gene match. The clonotype originates from a young man in good health. The V call is TRBV28, the J call TRBJ2-7; TRBD1 aligns across 7 bases. The sequenced sample consisted of PBMCs. CDR3 loop: CASRPPGTETPYEQYF. The DNA for the CDR3 is TGTGCCAGCAGGCCCCCAGGGACAGAAACCCCCTACGAGCAGTACTTC.